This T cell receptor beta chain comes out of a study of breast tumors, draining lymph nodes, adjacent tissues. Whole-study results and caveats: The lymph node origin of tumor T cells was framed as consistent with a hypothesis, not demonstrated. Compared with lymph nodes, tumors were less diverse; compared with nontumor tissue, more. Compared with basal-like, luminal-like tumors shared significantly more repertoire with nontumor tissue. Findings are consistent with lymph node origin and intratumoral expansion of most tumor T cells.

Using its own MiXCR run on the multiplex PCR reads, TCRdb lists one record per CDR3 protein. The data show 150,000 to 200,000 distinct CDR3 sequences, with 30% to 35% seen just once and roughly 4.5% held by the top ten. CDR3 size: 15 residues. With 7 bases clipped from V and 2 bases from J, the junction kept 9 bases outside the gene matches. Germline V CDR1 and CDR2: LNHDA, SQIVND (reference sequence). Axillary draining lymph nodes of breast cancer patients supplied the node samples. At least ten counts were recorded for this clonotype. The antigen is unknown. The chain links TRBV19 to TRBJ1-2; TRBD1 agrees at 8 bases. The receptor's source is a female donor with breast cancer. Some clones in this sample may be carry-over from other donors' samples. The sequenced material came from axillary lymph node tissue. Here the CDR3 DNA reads TGTGCCAGTACCAAAGGACAGGGCGCCAACTATGGCTACACCTTC. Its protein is CASTKGQGANYGYTF.